This T cell receptor beta chain was identified in a study of STAT3 mutations in large granular lymphocyte leukemia. Regarding the study as a whole: Every T-cell large granular lymphocyte leukemia patient had at least one immunodominant TCR beta clonotype. Suggested: STAT3 mutation was not the ancestral event for these clonal expansions.

Germline CDR1 and CDR2: SGHRS and YFSETQ. This CDR3 has 16 residues. Between the trimmed V and J ends, which lost 0 bases and 0 bases, there was a span of 10 bases. Libraries were prepared by immunoSEQ multiplex PCR; TCRdb keeps only in-frame clonotypes and omits some of them. The table lists more than 2,000 clones, 75% to 90% of them singletons. Notes on this clone: Antigen specificity is unknown.

This rearrangement joins TRBV5-1 to TRBJ1-5; tentatively, D is TRBD1 (6 bases). The sequenced sample consisted of peripheral blood mononuclear cells. The sequence was obtained from a woman aged 70-85 years with T-cell large granular lymphocyte leukemia. Some clones in this sample may be carry-over from other donors' samples. Here the CDR3 reads CASSLDGQYSNQPQHF. CDR3 coding DNA: TGCGCCAGCAGCTTGGATGGACAGTATAGCAATCAGCCCCAGCATTTT.